This T cell receptor beta chain was observed in a study of spatial heterogeneity in lung cancer (dated by TCRdb to about 2019). Context from the whole study: Beta-chain transcripts were consistently detected in greater numbers than alpha-chain transcripts, which likely reflects a higher abundance of beta-chain transcripts. In non-small cell lung cancer, the study made a quantitative comparison of TCR alpha and beta repertoires among multiple tumor regions, matched nontumor lung and blood. TCR transcript counts in tumor regions correlated strongly with a T cell transcriptional module score from matched bulk RNA-seq. Both alpha and beta chains were TCR-sequenced in roughly 200 tumor regions, about 69 matched nontumor lung samples and around 50 PBMC samples obtained at surgery. Nonsynonymous mutation counts, determined by whole-exome sequencing of tumor tissue, were related to features of the TCR repertoire. In the raw uncorrected reads, each unique combination of TCR and UMI appeared on average more than ten times.

This sample's time point label indicates: sample taken at primary tumor resection. Donors were some 67 patients with early-stage, untreated non-small cell lung cancer from the lung TRACERx cohort. TCR sequencing used whole RNA extracted from tumor and nontumor lung tissue, or from cryopreserved PBMC samples, without cell sorting. Patients were selected for TCR sequencing only if sufficient RNA was available from at least two tumor regions. Tumor and adjacent nontumor lung specimens were reviewed by a lung pathologist before selection. Libraries were built with 5' RACE. This sample was sequenced with a NextSeq 500. In the TCR library protocol, a unique molecular identifier was attached to each TCR cDNA molecule so that PCR and sequencing errors could be corrected. The original pipeline was this. TCR identification, UMI-based error correction and CDR3 extraction were performed with Decombinator tools. Expanded TCRs were defined as those above a frequency of 2 per 1,000, corresponding to the top 1% of the tumor frequency distribution. Expanded tumor TCRs statistically deemed absent (corrected P<0.05) from at least one tumor region were classed as regional, and all other expanded tumor TCRs were classed as ubiquitous. Renyi diversity was calculated using the R vegan package after each repertoire was subsampled 100 times to 5,000 TCRs. CDR3 similarity networks were built from amino acid triplet string-kernel similarity, with CDR3s being connected when pairwise similarity was above 0.82. The raw public reads went through TCRdb reprocessing: fastp at Q25, MiXCR clone calling, in-frame beta chains kept. A single entry per CDR3 protein holds the most common genes and DNA from its merged rows. These V and J calls derive from TCRdb rather than the authors' analysis. A total of 2,000 to 3,000 distinct CDR3 sequences appear in this sample, approximately 22% of them only once. About 23% of the sample lies in the top ten.

General conclusions and limits of the study: Confirming at a functional level the hypothesis that regional TCRs recognize regional mutations was considered to require additional single-cell paired TCR alpha and beta sequencing. A correlation was observed between the number of expanded intratumoral alpha and beta TCRs and the tumor nonsynonymous mutation count. Counts of ubiquitous and regional expanded TCRs correlated with counts of ubiquitous and regional nonsynonymous mutations, respectively. Estimated TCR-seq coverage of tumor T cells was only about 6.5% for alpha chains and about 13% for beta chains.

The CDR3 numbers 14 residues from cysteine through phenylalanine. This entry keeps only the CDR3 DNA: 42 bases, framed from base 1. The germline V gene (reference sequence) provides CDR1 MNHNY and CDR2 SVGAGI. For this chain, trimming is 7 bases at the V end and 4 bases at the J end, and the number of junction bases without a gene match is 9. This clonotype was counted ten times or more. This clone's antigen is unknown. No much larger clonotype is one base removed from it; base qualities were not supplied. Sequencing used lung tumor tissue, obtained at surgery. The rearranged chain carries TRBV6-6 and TRBJ1-1, and TRBD1 matches 7 of the central bases. The receptor comes from a male donor with early-stage non-small cell lung cancer. Read as DNA, the sequence is TGTGCCAGCAATTCCGACAGGGCTGGCACTGAAGCTTTCTTT. Translated, this gives CASNSDRAGTEAFF.